The source of this T cell receptor (beta chain) is a study of vaccination and CD4 T cells after COVID-19. Across the study: Four females and six males made up the convalescents, two of whom were Hispanic. Samples after vaccination came a median roughly ten weeks past dose two, ranging 14 to 241. Study-wide findings and caveats: Relatively few convalescent patients and no early post-infection timepoints were analyzed. Convalescent patients had a median roughly 86% of post-vaccine SARS-CoV-2-reactive clones that were detected only after vaccination, not before it.

With the Oncomine TCR Beta short-read assay, DNA from cultured CD4+ T cells was sequenced. From the PCR reads, TCRdb called clonotypes with MiXCR, one entry per CDR3 protein. This table has nearly 15,000 distinct CDR3 sequences, about 28% appearing once. The treatment was: roughly 11-day PBMC culture with coronavirus spike peptide pools or control peptides (ViraFEST assay). This clonotype occurred a few times. Its antigen is as yet unknown. There are 15 residues in the CDR3. Germline CDR1 SGHNT, CDR2 YENEEA. V shed 3 bases, J shed 9 bases, and the junction held 7 bases outside the gene matches. The sequence derives from a human donor with COVID-19. J is TRBJ2-2 and V is TRBV11-3; 10 positions agree with TRBD2. Source material: cultured CD4+ T cells from blood. The CDR3 loop reads CASSFVAGGVRELFF. The CDR3 DNA reads as TGTGCCAGCAGCTTTGTAGCGGGGGGTGTCCGGGAGCTGTTTTTT.